Here is one TCR beta chain with its context. Its antigen remains unidentified. Generated by immunoSEQ multiplex PCR, the TCRdb table keeps only in-frame clones and is missing some. The sample has 12,000 or so clones; about 72% are singletons. The record originates from a study of CD4 T cells in relation to SARS-CoV-2 and coronaviruses. As for the study in general: ViraFEST: approximately 10-day antigen culture of PBMCs, then TCR beta CDR3 sequencing.

Before the COVID-19 pandemic, during about 2010-2018, CD4+ T cells were taken from unexposed donors. CD4+ T cells were isolated from the cells after 10 days of culture. The junction had 2 bases not matched to a gene; V was cut back by 4 bases and J by 3 bases. Germline V gene sequence: CDR1 SEHNR, CDR2 FQNEAQ (reference sequence). CDR3 length: 14 residues. V gene TRBV7-9 combines with J gene TRBJ2-3, with 9 bases that match TRBD2. This sequence was found in a human donor in good health. Specimen: CD4+ T cells from PBMCs, cultured in vitro. The CDR3: CASSSSGVTDTQYF. In nucleotides, the CDR3 is TGTGCCAGCAGCTCTAGCGGGGTGACAGATACGCAGTATTTT.